A single sample is the source of the 6 T cell receptor beta chains below, sequenced in a study of T cell changes during pregnancy in multiple sclerosis. Here immunoSEQ multiplex PCR was the method, and the copy in TCRdb shows in-frame clones only, minus some. The sample yields around 77,000 clones, 91% seen once. The sequenced sample was peripheral blood, obtained in the third trimester of pregnancy. These receptors came from a female donor in good health, enrolled as a control in a pregnancy study.

The chain joins TRBV2 to TRBJ2-7; 8 bases fit TRBD1. The CDR3 has 14 amino acids. The germline V gene has CDR1 SNHLY and CDR2 FYNNEI. Trimming took 6 bases from V and 2 from J; bases not matched to a gene: 6. In nucleotides, the CDR3 is TGTGCCAGCAGGCCGGGACAGGCAACCTACGAGCAGTACTTC. Translating it yields CASRPGQATYEQYF.

This chain connects TRBV27 to TRBJ1-6, with a possible D match to TRBD1 (6 bases). V gave up 6 bases and J gave up 6 bases, with 12 bases separating them. Per germline, CDR1 MNHEY and CDR2 SMNVEV (reference sequence). The CDR3 has 14 residues. In nucleotides, the CDR3 is TGTGCCAGCAGACCACCAGGGGTTAATTCACCCCTCCACTTT. Translating gives CASRPPGVNSPLHF.

V gene TRBV7-9 combines with J gene TRBJ2-5; 11 bases agree with TRBD2. V lost 5 bases, J lost 5 bases, and 10 bases stayed unmatched. The CDR3 is made up of 16 amino acids. Germline V gene lookup returns CDR1 SEHNR and CDR2 FQNEAQ (reference sequence). CDR3 region: CASSNRASGRMETQYF. DNA for the CDR3: TGTGCCAGCAGCAATCGAGCTAGCGGGAGGATGGAGACCCAGTACTTC.

The genes are TRBV19 and TRBJ2-7; 9 bases match TRBD1. V shed 7 bases, J shed 9 bases, and the junction held 10 bases outside the gene matches. Per germline, CDR1 LNHDA and CDR2 SQIVND (reference sequence). The CDR3 is 13 amino acids. The CDR3 DNA follows: TGTGCCAGTACCCCCGCGACAGGGGGTATGCAGTACTTC. It yields the protein CASTPATGGMQYF.

The chain joins TRBV18 to TRBJ2-7, with 7 bases matching TRBD2. This CDR3 region has 13 residues. The V gene's germline CDR1 is KGHSH and CDR2 LQKENI. J gave up 4 bases and V 3 bases, and 3 bases lay outside the gene matches. The CDR3: CASSPQAGYEQYF. The CDR3 DNA sequence: TGTGCCAGCTCACCCCAAGCGGGGTACGAGCAGTACTTC.

This chain links TRBV5-1 with TRBJ1-3; D uncertain. The germline V gene encodes CDR1 SGHRS and CDR2 YFSETQ. V lost 1 base to trimming and J lost 0 bases, with 17 bases between them. This CDR3 has 18 residues. The CDR3 spells CASSLRNGSRDSGNTIYF. The CDR3, as DNA: TGCGCCAGCAGCTTGAGAAACGGGAGTCGAGACTCTGGAAACACCATATATTTT.